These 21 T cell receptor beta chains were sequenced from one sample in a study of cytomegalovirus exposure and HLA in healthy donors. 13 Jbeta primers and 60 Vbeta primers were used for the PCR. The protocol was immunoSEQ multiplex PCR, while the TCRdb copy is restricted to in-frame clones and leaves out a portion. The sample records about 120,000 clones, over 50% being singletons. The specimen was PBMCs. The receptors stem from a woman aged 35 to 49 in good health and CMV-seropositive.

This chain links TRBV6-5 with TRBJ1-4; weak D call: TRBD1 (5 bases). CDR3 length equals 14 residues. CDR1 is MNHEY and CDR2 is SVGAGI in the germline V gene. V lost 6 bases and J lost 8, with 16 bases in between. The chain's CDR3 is CASSPTGGREKLFF. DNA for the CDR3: TGTGCCAGCAGCCCCACGGGGGGGAGGGAAAAACTGTTTTTT.

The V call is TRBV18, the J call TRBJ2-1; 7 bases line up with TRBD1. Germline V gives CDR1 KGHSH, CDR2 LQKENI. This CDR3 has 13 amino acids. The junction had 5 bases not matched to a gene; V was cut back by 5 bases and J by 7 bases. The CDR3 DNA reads TGTGCCAGCTCAGCCTTACAGGGGAATGAGCAGTTCTTC. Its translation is CASSALQGNEQFF. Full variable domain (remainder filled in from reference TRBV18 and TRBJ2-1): NAGVMQNPRHLVRRRGQEARLRCSPMKGHSHVYWYRQLPEEGLKFMVYLQKENIIDESGMPKERFSAEFPKEGPSILRIQQVVRGDSAAYFCASSALQGNEQFFGPGTRLTVL.

The CDR3 region has the DNA TGTGCCAGCAGCTTGAGGAGGACAGGGGGCGGCACTGAAGCTTTCTTT. Translating it yields CASSLRRTGGGTEAFF. The V gene is TRBV11-2, the J gene TRBJ1-1, with 11 nucleotides matching TRBD1. V was clipped by 3 bases and J by 4 bases; unmatched bases: 7. The CDR3 runs 16 residues. Per the germline V gene, CDR1 is SGHAT and CDR2 is FQNNGV.

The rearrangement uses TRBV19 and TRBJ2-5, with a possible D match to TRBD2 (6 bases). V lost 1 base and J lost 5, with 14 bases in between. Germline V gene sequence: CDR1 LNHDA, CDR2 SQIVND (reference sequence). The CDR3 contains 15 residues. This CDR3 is CASSIARVRGETQYF. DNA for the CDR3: TGTGCCAGTAGTATAGCCCGGGTCCGGGGGGAGACCCAGTACTTC.

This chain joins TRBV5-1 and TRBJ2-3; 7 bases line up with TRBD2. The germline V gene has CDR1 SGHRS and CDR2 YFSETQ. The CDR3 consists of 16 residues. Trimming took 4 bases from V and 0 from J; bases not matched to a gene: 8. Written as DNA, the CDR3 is TGCGCCAGCAGCCTGGGGGGAGCGGGAAGCACAGATACGCAGTATTTT. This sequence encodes CASSLGGAGSTDTQYF.

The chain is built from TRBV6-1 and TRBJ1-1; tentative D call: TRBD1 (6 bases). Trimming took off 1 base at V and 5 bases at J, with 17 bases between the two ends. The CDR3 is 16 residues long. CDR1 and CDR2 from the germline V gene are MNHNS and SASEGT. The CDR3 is CASSEEGGGRWTEAFF. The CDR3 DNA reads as TGTGCCAGCAGTGAAGAAGGGGGGGGGCGCTGGACTGAAGCTTTCTTT.

The CDR3 reads CASSRQEIYEQYF. The CDR3 coding sequence is TGTGCCAGCAGCCGACAGGAGATCTACGAGCAGTACTTC. The V and J genes are TRBV2 and TRBJ2-7; tentatively, D is TRBD1 (6 bases). The germline V gene has CDR1 SNHLY and CDR2 FYNNEI. Trimming took off 6 bases at V and 3 bases at J, with 12 bases between the two ends. This CDR3 region has 13 residues. Supplemented by reference TRBV2 and TRBJ2-7, the full variable domain reads EPEVTQTPSHQVTQMGQEVILRCVPISNHLYFYWYRQILGQKVEFLVSFYNNEISEKSEIFDDQFSVERPDGSNFTLKIRSTKLEDSAMYFCASSRQEIYEQYFGPGTRLTVT.

The CDR3 DNA reads as TGTGCCAGTAGTCCCGGGACAGGGTCCCGTGAGCAGTTCTTC. Encoded protein: CASSPGTGSREQFF. V is TRBV19 and J is TRBJ2-1; TRBD1 matches 9 bases. CDR1 and CDR2 from the germline V gene are LNHDA and SQIVND (reference sequence). The CDR3 loop spans 14 amino acids. V was pared by 5 bases and J by 9 bases, with 8 bases of the junction left unmatched.

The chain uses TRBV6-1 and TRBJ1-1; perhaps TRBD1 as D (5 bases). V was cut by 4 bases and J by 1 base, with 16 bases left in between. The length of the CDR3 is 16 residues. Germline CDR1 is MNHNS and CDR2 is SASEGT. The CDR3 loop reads CASSGRVGEANTEAFF. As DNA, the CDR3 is TGTGCCAGCAGTGGGAGAGTAGGGGAAGCGAACACTGAAGCTTTCTTT.

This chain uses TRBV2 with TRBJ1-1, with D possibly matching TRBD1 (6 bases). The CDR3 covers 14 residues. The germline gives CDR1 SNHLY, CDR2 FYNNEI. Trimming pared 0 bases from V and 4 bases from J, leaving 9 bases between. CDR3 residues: CASSEAGRGTEAFF. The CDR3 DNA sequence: TGTGCCAGCAGTGAAGCCGGCAGGGGCACTGAAGCTTTCTTT. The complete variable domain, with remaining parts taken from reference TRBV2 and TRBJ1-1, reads EPEVTQTPSHQVTQMGQEVILRCVPISNHLYFYWYRQILGQKVEFLVSFYNNEISEKSEIFDDQFSVERPDGSNFTLKIRSTKLEDSAMYFCASSEAGRGTEAFFGQGTRLTVV.

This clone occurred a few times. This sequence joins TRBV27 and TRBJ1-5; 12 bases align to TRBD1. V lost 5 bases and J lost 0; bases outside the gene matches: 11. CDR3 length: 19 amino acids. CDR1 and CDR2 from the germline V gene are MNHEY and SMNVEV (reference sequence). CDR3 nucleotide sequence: TGTGCCAGCAGTCCATGGGACAGGGGGCGACAAGATAGCAATCAGCCCCAGCATTTT. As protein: CASSPWDRGRQDSNQPQHF.

CDR3 bases: TGTGCCAGCTCACCACTCGACACAGGAATTAGCTACGAGCAGTACTTC. Translating it yields CASSPLDTGISYEQYF. V usage is TRBV18 and J usage is TRBJ2-7, with a possible D match to TRBD1 (5 bases). Germline V gene lookup returns CDR1 KGHSH and CDR2 LQKENI. This CDR3 is built from 16 residues. The V end lost 1 base, the J end lost 3 bases, and 16 bases lay between the germline ends.

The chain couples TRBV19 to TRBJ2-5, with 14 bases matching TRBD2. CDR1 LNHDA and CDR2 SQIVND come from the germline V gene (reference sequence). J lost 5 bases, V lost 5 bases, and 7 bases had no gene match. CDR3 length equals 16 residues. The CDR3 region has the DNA TGTGCCAGTAGTGAAACCGGGACTAGCGGGAGCGAGACCCAGTACTTC. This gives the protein CASSETGTSGSETQYF.

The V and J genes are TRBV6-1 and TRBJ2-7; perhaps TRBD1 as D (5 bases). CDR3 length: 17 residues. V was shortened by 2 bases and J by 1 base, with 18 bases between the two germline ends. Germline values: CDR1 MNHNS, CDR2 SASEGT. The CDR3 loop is CASSEPLGRPASYEQYF. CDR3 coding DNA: TGTGCCAGCAGTGAACCCCTGGGGCGTCCCGCTTCCTACGAGCAGTACTTC.

CDR3 bases: TGTGCCAGTAGGGGAGCGGGGGCCGGCTACGAGCAGTACTTC. This gives the protein CASRGAGAGYEQYF. The V call is TRBV19, the J call TRBJ2-7; 8 bases match TRBD2. CDR3 length: 14 amino acids. CDR1 and CDR2 (germline): LNHDA, SQIVND (reference sequence). V was clipped by 6 bases and J by 3 bases; unmatched bases: 7. Using reference TRBV19 and TRBJ2-7 for the parts outside the CDR3, the full variable domain is DGGITQSPKYLFRKEGQNVTLSCEQNLNHDAMYWYRQDPGQGLRLIYYSQIVNDFQKGDIAEGYSVSREKKESFPLTVTSAQKNPTAFYLCASRGAGAGYEQYFGPGTRLTVT.

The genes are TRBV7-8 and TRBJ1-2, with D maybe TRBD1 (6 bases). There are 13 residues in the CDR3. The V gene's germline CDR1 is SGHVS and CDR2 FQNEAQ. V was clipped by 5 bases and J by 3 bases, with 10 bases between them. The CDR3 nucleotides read TGTGCCAGCAGCCCCCGACAGGACTATGGCTACACCTTC. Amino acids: CASSPRQDYGYTF.

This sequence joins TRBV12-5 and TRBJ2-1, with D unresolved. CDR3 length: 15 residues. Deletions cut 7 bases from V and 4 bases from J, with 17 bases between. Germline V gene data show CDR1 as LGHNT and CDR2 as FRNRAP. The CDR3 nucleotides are TGTGCTAGTGCCCCTTCGCAAATTACATACAATGAGCAGTTCTTC. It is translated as CASAPSQITYNEQFF.

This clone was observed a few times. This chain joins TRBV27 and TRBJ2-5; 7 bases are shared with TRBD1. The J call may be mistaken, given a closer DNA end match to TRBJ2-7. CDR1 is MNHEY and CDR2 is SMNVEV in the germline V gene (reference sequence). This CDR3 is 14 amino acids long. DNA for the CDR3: TGTGCCAGCGCAAAACAGGGGCTGTCCTACGAGCAGTACTTC. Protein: CASAKQGLSYEQYF.

The CDR3 reads CASSLSSVGSYEQYF. CDR3 DNA sequence: TGTGCCAGCAGCTTAAGTAGCGTGGGATCCTACGAGCAGTACTTC. The chain combines TRBV11-2 with TRBJ2-7, with D tentatively TRBD2 (5 bases). The germline V gene encodes CDR1 SGHAT and CDR2 FQNNGV. The V and J ends lost 2 bases and 1 base respectively, with 12 bases between them. The CDR3 is 15 residues long.

CDR3 amino acids: CASNQTGVEETQYF. As DNA, the CDR3 is TGTGCCAGCAACCAGACAGGGGTCGAGGAGACCCAGTACTTC. The chain employs TRBV21-1 and TRBJ2-5; TRBD1 is taken as the D call from the table, unchecked against the DNA. TRBV21-1 is flagged as a pseudogene. The CDR3 has 14 amino acids.

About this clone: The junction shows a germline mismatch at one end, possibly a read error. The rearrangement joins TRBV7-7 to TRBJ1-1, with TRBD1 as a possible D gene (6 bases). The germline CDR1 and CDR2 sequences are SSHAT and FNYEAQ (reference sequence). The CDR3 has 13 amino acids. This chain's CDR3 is CASSLEAGAEAFF. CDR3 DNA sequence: TGTGCTAGCAGCTTAGAAGCAGGGGCTGAAGCTTTCTTT.